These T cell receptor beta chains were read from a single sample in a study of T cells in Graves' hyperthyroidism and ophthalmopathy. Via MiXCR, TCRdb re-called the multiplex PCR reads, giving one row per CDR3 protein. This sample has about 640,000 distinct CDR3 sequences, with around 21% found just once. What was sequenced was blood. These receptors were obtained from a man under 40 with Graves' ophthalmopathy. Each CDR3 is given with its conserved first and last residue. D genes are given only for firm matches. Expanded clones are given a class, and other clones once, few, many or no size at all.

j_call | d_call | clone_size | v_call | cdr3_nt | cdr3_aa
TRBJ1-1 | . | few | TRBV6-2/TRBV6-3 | TGTGCCAGCAGTGTCGGACTACTGAACACTGAAGCTTTCTTT | CASSVGLLNTEAFF
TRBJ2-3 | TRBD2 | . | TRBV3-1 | TGTGCCAGCAGCCCGTTCTTTAGCGGGGGGGGCACAGATACGCAGTATTTT | CASSPFFSGGGTDTQYF
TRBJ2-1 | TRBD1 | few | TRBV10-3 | TGTGCCATCAGTCCCTCGGGACAGGATTACAATGAGCAGTTCTTC | CAISPSGQDYNEQFF
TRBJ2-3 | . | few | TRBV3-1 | TGTGCCAGCAGCCCCCTGGGGGGGCGCGGAGATACGCAGTATTTT | CASSPLGGRGDTQYF
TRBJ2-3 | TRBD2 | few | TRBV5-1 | TGCGCCAGCAGCCTCGGACTAGCGGGAGGAAGAGGCAGAGGCACAGATACGCAGTATTTT | CASSLGLAGGRGRGTDTQYF
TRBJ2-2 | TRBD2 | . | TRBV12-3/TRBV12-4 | TGTGCCAGCAGCCAGGGACTACCCACCGGGGAGCTGTTTTTT | CASSQGLPTGELFF
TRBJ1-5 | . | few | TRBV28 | TGTGCCAGCAGTTTGGAGCCCGGGCTCCGTCAGCCCCAGCATTTT | CASSLEPGLRQPQHF
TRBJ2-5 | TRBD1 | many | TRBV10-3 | TGTGCCATCAGACCGGGACAGGGCTACGAGACCCAGTACTTC | CAIRPGQGYETQYF
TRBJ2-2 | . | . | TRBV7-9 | TGTGCCAGCAGCGCCCACAGGGTTGCGAACACCGGGGAGCTGCTTTTT | CASSAHRVANTGELLF
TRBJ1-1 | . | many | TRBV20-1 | TGCAGTGCTAGAGATCACGGGATGAACACTGAAGCTTTCTTT | CSARDHGMNTEAFF
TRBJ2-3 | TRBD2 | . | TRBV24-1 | TGTGCCACCAGTCCGTACGCGGGAGGGACGACAGATACGCAGTATTTT | CATSPYAGGTTDTQYF
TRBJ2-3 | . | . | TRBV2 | TGTGCCAGCAGTGAAGAGGTAACAGATACGCAGTATTTT | CASSEEVTDTQYF
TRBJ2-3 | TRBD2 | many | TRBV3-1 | TGTGCCAGCAGCCAAGATGCGATTAGCGGGAGCACAGATACGCAGTATTTT | CASSQDAISGSTDTQYF
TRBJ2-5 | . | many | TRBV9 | TGTGCCAGCAGCGTAGCGTCAGGTCAAGAGACCCAGTACTTC | CASSVASGQETQYF
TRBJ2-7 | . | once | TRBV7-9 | TGTGCCAGCAGCCTGCGGGACCCTGGGGAGCAGTACTTC | CASSLRDPGEQYF
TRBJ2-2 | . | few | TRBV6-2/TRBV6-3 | TGTGCCAGCAGCTATTACGGGACCGGGGAGCTGTTTTTT | CASSYYGTGELFF
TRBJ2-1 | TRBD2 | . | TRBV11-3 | TGTGCCAGCAGCTGGGGACTAGGGGGGTCCTACAATGAGCAGTTCTTC | CASSWGLGGSYNEQFF
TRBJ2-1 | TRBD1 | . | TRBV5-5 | TGTGCCAGCAGCTGGGGGGACAGGGAATCGTACGAGCAGTTCTTC | CASSWGDRESYEQFF
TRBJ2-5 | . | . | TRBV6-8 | TGTGCCAGCAGTTACCTCGGGGGGCGTCGTCGGGAGACCCAGTACTTC | CASSYLGGRRRETQYF
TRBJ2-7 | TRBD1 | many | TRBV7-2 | TGTGCCAGCAGCCGACAAGGGACAGTCGTACTGGACGAGCAGTACTTC | CASSRQGTVVLDEQYF
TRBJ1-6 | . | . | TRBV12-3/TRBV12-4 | TGTGCCAGCAGCCGGGCCAACAATTCACCCCTCCACTTT | CASSRANNSPLHF
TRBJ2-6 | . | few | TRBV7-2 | TGTGCCAGCAGGCTACGAGTCTCTGGGGCCAACGTCCTGACTTTC | CASRLRVSGANVLTF
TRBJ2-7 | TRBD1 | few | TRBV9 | TGTGCCAGCAGCCCCCGTTCGGACAGGGTCGTTTACGAGCAGTACTTC | CASSPRSDRVVYEQYF
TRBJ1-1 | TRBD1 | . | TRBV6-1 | TGTGCCAGCAGACCACAGGGGAGGCAGACAACTGAAGCTTTCTTT | CASRPQGRQTTEAFF
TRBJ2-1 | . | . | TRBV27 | TGTGCCAGCAAAGCCGACCGGTCCTACAATGAGCAGTTCTTC | CASKADRSYNEQFF
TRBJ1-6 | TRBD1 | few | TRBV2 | TGTGCCAGCAGTGAAGGGGGGACAGAGATAGGACCCCTCCACTTT | CASSEGGTEIGPLHF
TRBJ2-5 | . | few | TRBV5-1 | TGCGCCAGCTATCGCGGGACGGGGGCCCCGGAGACCCAGTACTTC | CASYRGTGAPETQYF
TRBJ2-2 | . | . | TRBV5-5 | TGTGCCAGCAGCTTGAACACAGGGTTCGACACCGGGGAGCTGTTTTTT | CASSLNTGFDTGELFF
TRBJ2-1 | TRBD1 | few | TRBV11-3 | TGTGCCAGCAGCCAGACAGGGGTGGGGGGTGAGCAGTTCTTC | CASSQTGVGGEQFF
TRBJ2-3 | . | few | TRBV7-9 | TGTGCCAGCACCCAACTGGATACGCAGTATTTT | CASTQLDTQYF
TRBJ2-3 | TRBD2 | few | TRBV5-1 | TGCGCCAGCAGCCTCCTGACGGGAGGATATACGCAGTATTTT | CASSLLTGGYTQYF
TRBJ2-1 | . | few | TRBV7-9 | TGTGCCAGCAGCTTAACAGGGCAGATCAATGAGCAGTTCTTC | CASSLTGQINEQFF
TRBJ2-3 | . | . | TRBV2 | TGTGCCAGCAGTAAACAGGTCCCCAGCACAGATACGCAGTATTTT | CASSKQVPSTDTQYF
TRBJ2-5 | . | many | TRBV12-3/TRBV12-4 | TGTGCCAGCAGTTTATGGTCTACTCAAGAGACCCAGTACTTC | CASSLWSTQETQYF
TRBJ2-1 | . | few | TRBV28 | TGTGCCAGCAAATTGGCAACTTTCCGGAATGAGCAGTTCTTC | CASKLATFRNEQFF
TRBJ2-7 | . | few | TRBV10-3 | TGTGCCATCAGTGAGTCAGAAGCCGGGGCCGAGCAGTACTTC | CAISESEAGAEQYF
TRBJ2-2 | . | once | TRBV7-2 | TGTGCCAGCAGCTCCGATACCGGGGAGCCGTTTTTT | CASSSDTGEPFF
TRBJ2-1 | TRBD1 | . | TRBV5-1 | TGTGCCAGCAGCTGGACAGGAAGCCCCTACAATGAGCAGTTCTTC | CASSWTGSPYNEQFF
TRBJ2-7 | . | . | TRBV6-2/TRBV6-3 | TGTGCCAGCAGACCCACAGGGCCCTACGAGCAGTACTTC | CASRPTGPYEQYF
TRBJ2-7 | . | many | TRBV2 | TGTGCCAGCAGTGGGGACCGAAACTACGAGCAGTACTTC | CASSGDRNYEQYF
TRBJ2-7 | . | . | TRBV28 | TGTGCCAGCAGTTTACCCCAGCCGGACGAGCAGTACTTC | CASSLPQPDEQYF
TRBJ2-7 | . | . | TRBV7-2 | TGTGCCAGCAGCTTAGTTTCTTACAGGGAATCCTACGAGCAGTACTTC | CASSLVSYRESYEQYF
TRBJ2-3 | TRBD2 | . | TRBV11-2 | TGTGCCAGCAGCTTCCCAAGGGGGGCCGGCAGAGTTACTAGCGGGAAACTTAGCACAGATACGCAGTATTTT | CASSFPRGAGRVTSGKLSTDTQYF
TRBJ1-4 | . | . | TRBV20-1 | TGCAGTGCTCATGCGGCAACTAATGAAAAACTGTTTTTT | CSAHAATNEKLFF
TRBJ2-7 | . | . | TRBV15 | TGTGCCACCAGCGGGGGCGGGGAGCAGTACTTC | CATSGGGEQYF
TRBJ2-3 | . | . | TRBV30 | TGTGCCTGGAGCGGTGCGGGCACAGATACGCAGTATTTT | CAWSGAGTDTQYF